This T cell receptor (beta chain) derives from a study of shared clonotypes between healthy human individuals. Study-wide findings and caveats: In contrast to clonotypes shared by all four donors, non-shared clonotypes had lower generation probabilities. Some naive CD4 clonotypes, 4% to 6%, turned up in common across several donors. Larger estimated richness was generally recorded for naive subsets relative to memory subsets.

Details on this clone: Its target is unknown.

The CDR3 contains 15 residues. The V gene end was trimmed by 5 bases and the J gene end by 4 bases; junction bases not matched to a gene: 4. The germline CDR1 and CDR2 sequences are SGHAT and FQNNGV. Profiling relied on immunoSEQ multiplex PCR, and the TCRdb table lists in-frame clones only, not all of them. The data show roughly 2,500,000 clones, with 90% to 95% seen just once and approximately 0.37% held by the top ten. Donors were Caucasian adults residing in Nashville, Tennessee, USA. The material sequenced was naive CD4+ T cells from PBMCs. The subset was: CD45RA+ positively selected. This clonotype originated in a man aged 18 to 30 in good health. Some clones in this sample may be carry-over from other donors' samples. The chain combines TRBV11-2 with TRBJ2-1; 11 nucleotides match TRBD2. Here the CDR3 reads CASSDGLAGYNEQFF. The CDR3, as DNA: TGTGCCAGCAGCGACGGACTAGCGGGTTACAATGAGCAGTTCTTC.